This entry lists 18 T cell receptor beta chains sequenced from one sample in a study of T cells expressing NK-cell markers. TCRdb reprocessed the 5' RACE reads and stores each CDR3 protein as one record, lacking DNA. The repertoire table contains fewer than 400,000 distinct CDR3 sequences. Sequencing was done on a sample of blood T cells: a sorted CD56 or NKG2C T cell subset, CD4+ or CD8+ T cells, or bulk PBMC T cells (not recorded which). These TCRs come from a man aged 18 to 70 in good health.

V gene TRBV19 combines with J gene TRBJ1-4; lacking DNA, the TRBD1 call made by TCRdb goes unchecked. This CDR3 contains 15 residues. Germline V gives CDR1 LNHDA, CDR2 SQIVND (reference sequence). CDR3 in amino acids: CASSVPGQLNEKLFF.

The V and J genes are TRBV3-1 and TRBJ1-1; the D gene TCRdb calls, TRBD1, cannot be checked with no DNA. CDR3 length: 15 residues. CDR1 is LGHDT, CDR2 YNNKEL, per germline (reference sequence). The CDR3 sequence: CASSLPRGGASEAFF.

V gene TRBV28 combines with J gene TRBJ2-7. CDR3 length: 14 residues. Per germline, CDR1 MDHEN and CDR2 SYDVKM. The CDR3 region is CASTPSPWSYEQYF. Drawing the rest from reference TRBV28 and TRBJ2-7, the complete variable domain is DVKVTQSSRYLVKRTGEKVFLECVQDMDHENMFWYRQDPGLGLRLIYFSYDVKMKEKGDIPEGYSVSREKKERFSLILESASTNQTSMYLCASTPSPWSYEQYFGPGTRLTVT.

The chain has TRBV7-2 and TRBJ2-3. The V gene's germline CDR1 is SGHTA and CDR2 FQGNSA. The CDR3 runs to 15 residues. The CDR3 loop is CASSLELISTDTQYF.

The chain employs TRBV5-1 and TRBJ2-7; as DNA is missing, the TRBD1 call by TCRdb cannot be tested. CDR3 length: 14 residues. Germline V gene lookup returns CDR1 SGHRS and CDR2 YFSETQ. CDR3 in amino acids: CASSPLRSSYEQYF.

J is TRBJ2-5 and V is TRBV5-1; TCRdb calls TRBD2, which cannot be checked without DNA. Germline V CDR1 and CDR2: SGHRS, YFSETQ. This CDR3 spans 16 amino acids. The CDR3 sequence: CASYQYGTRGLETQYF.

CDR3 residues: CASSLEGQVNFYGYTF. The chain recombines TRBV5-1 with TRBJ1-2; TCRdb's D gene call, TRBD1, goes unchecked for lack of DNA. This CDR3 comprises 16 residues. Germline V gene lookup returns CDR1 SGHRS and CDR2 YFSETQ.

The rearrangement joins TRBV3-1 to TRBJ2-5; TCRdb calls TRBD2, which cannot be checked without DNA. Per the germline V gene, CDR1 is LGHDT and CDR2 is YNNKEL (reference sequence). This CDR3 spans 16 amino acids. The CDR3 spells CASSPSRQADQETQYF.

The chain has TRBV6-5 and TRBJ1-2. Germline V gene data show CDR1 as MNHEY and CDR2 as SVGAGI. This CDR3 has 14 amino acids. The CDR3 is CASSYSSVGYGYTF.

The chain links TRBV5-1 to TRBJ2-3; lacking DNA, the TRBD1 call made by TCRdb goes unchecked. The length of the CDR3 is 16 residues. Per the germline V gene, CDR1 is SGHRS and CDR2 is YFSETQ. CDR3 sequence: CASSQSPSGGIDTQYF. The full variable domain, its missing parts supplied by reference TRBV5-1 and TRBJ2-3, is KAGVTQTPRYLIKTRGQQVTLSCSPISGHRSVSWYQQTPGQGLQFLFEYFSETQRNKGNFPGRFSGRQFSNSRSEMNVSTLELGDSALYLCASSQSPSGGIDTQYFGPGTRLTVL.

The chain has TRBV5-1 and TRBJ2-3; TCRdb designates TRBD1, a call that cannot be tested without DNA. The CDR3 is 13 residues long. The germline CDR1 and CDR2 sequences are SGHRS and YFSETQ. CDR3 protein: CAGRTGFTDTQYF. Based on the CDR3 plus reference TRBV5-1 and TRBJ2-3, the full variable domain is KAGVTQTPRYLIKTRGQQVTLSCSPISGHRSVSWYQQTPGQGLQFLFEYFSETQRNKGNFPGRFSGRQFSNSRSEMNVSTLELGDSALYLCAGRTGFTDTQYFGPGTRLTVL.

Here the CDR3 reads CSAHTGTGLTNEQFF. This chain uses TRBV20-1 with TRBJ2-1; TCRdb's D gene call, TRBD1, goes unchecked for lack of DNA. Germline CDR1 is DFQATT and CDR2 is SNEGSKA (reference sequence). This CDR3 comprises 15 residues.

The rearrangement links TRBV6-4 to TRBJ2-1; absent DNA, TCRdb's TRBD1 call cannot be checked. The CDR3 has 12 residues. Germline CDR1 is MRHNA and CDR2 is SNTAGT. The CDR3 reads CASSYRGGEQFF.

J is TRBJ2-5 and V is TRBV2; with no DNA, the TCRdb D assignment of TRBD1 cannot be verified. The CDR3 covers 13 residues. Germline CDR1 and CDR2: SNHLY and FYNNEI. The CDR3 loop is CASSLDSYGTQYF.

The chain employs TRBV20-1 and TRBJ2-4; TCRdb returns TRBD1, unconfirmable since there is no DNA. Germline-derived CDR1 and CDR2 are DFQATT and SNEGSKA (reference sequence). The CDR3 is 14 residues long. CDR3 protein: CSAPRGVVKNIQYF.

The genes are TRBV5-1 and TRBJ1-5; the D call from TCRdb, TRBD1, cannot be confirmed without DNA. Germline V gene data show CDR1 as SGHRS and CDR2 as YFSETQ. The CDR3 extends over 15 amino acids. The CDR3 spells CASSSNRVSNQPQHF.

This CDR3 reads CASSEGAGLNSPLHF. The genes are TRBV25-1 and TRBJ1-6. There are 15 residues in the CDR3. Germline V lookup: CDR1 MGHDK, CDR2 SYGVNS.

This chain joins TRBV2 and TRBJ2-3; TCRdb's D gene call, TRBD2, goes unchecked for lack of DNA. Germline loops: CDR1 SNHLY, CDR2 FYNNEI. This CDR3 comprises 14 residues. The CDR3 loop is CASRKGEGGDTQYF.